The sequence of this T cell receptor beta chain was determined in a study of Ad26.COV2.S vaccination and SARS-CoV-2 variants. Study background: It was the COV1001 Ad26.COV2.S trial arm that included the donor. Once or twice, 56 days apart, Ad26.COV2.S was delivered intramuscularly.

A remark on this clone: Its antigen is currently unknown.

Findings and limits, study-wide: Across vaccine and placebo recipients, the breadth of non-spike TCRs was similar.

The data were produced by immunoSEQ multiplex PCR, yet TCRdb's version contains in-frame clones alone and is incomplete. The table has around 420,000 clones, around 89% seen once; the top ten hold around 3.6%. V was trimmed by 1 base and J by 2 bases, leaving 6 bases between them. Looked up from germline, CDR1 is SGHKS and CDR2 is YYEKEE (reference sequence). CDR3 length: 13 residues. Treatment: roughly 19 received Ad26.COV2.S at low or high dose, single or two shots; several received placebo; per-sample allocation not given. On day 63 after the first injection, vaccine and placebo recipients gave samples.

This specimen consisted of peripheral blood, obtained in a trial of Ad26.COV2.S vaccine versus placebo. The sequence came from a person aged 18-60 years who received the Ad26.COV2.S COVID-19 vaccine or a placebo. V and J are TRBV5-5 and TRBJ1-2, with unresolved D. The CDR3 DNA reads as TGTGCCAGCAGCTTGAATACAAACTATGGCTACACCTTC. The encoded protein is CASSLNTNYGYTF.